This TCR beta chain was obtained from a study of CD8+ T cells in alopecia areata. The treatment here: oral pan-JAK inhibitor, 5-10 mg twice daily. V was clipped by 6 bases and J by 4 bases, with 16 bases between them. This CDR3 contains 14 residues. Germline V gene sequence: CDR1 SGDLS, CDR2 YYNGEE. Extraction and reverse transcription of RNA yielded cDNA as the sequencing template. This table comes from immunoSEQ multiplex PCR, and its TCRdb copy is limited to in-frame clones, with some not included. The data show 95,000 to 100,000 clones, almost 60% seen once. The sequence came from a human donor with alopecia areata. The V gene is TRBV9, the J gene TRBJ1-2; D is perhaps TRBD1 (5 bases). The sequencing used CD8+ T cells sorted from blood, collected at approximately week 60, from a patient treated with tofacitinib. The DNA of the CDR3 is TGTGCCAGCACCCCGGGCAGGGTAACCTATGGCTACACCTTC. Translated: CASTPGRVTYGYTF.